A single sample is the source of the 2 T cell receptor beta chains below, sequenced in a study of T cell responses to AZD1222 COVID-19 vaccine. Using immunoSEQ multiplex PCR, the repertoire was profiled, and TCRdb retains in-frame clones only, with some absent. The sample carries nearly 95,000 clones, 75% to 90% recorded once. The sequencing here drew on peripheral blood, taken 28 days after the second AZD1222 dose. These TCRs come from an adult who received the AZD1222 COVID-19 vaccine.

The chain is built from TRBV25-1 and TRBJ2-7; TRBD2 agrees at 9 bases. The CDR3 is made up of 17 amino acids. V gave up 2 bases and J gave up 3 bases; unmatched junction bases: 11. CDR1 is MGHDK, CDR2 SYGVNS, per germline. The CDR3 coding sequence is TGTGCCAGCAGTGAAAAGATTAAGACTAGCGGAGGCTACGAGCAGTACTTC. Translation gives CASSEKIKTSGGYEQYF.

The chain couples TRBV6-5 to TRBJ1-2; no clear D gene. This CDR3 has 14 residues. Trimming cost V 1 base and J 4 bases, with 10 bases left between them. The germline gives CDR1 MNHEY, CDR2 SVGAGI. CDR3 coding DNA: TGTGCCAGCAGTTACTGGCGGACTAGCTATGGCTACACCTTC. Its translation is CASSYWRTSYGYTF.